The clone carrying this T cell receptor (beta chain) was counted a few times. Its antigen remains unknown. The sample comes from a study of response to subunit inactivated influenza vaccine. Study outcomes and limitations: Seasonal influenza vaccination, on each occasion, was suggested by the authors to recruit few new T cells.

TCRdb called the RT-PCR reads again in MiXCR, with one record for every CDR3 protein. Altogether about 500,000 distinct CDR3 sequences are present, 15% to 20% being singletons, with the ten largest covering 2.5% to 3.5%. The CDR3 is 13 amino acids. Germline assignment: CDR1 MNHEY and CDR2 SVGAGI. The V end lost 1 base, the J end lost 2 bases, and 5 bases lay between the germline ends. J is TRBJ1-2 and V is TRBV6-5; D gene unclear. The material was CD4+ T cells sorted from PBMCs, obtained 23 to 25 months after vaccination. The sequence derives from a man between 50 and 75 years old who received an inactivated influenza vaccine. The CDR3 DNA reads TGTGCCAGCAGTTACTTGGGAAACTATGGCTACACCTTC. This encodes CASSYLGNYGYTF.